A single sample gave rise to the 26 T cell receptor beta chains below, sequenced in a study of T cells in Graves' hyperthyroidism and ophthalmopathy. Amplified TCR beta CDR3 regions came from RNA transcripts. With the HTBI primer set, the TCR CDR3 went through a first round of RT-PCR. TCRdb processed the multiplex PCR reads anew with MiXCR; each CDR3 protein has one entry. This table holds under 650,000 distinct CDR3 sequences, 15% to 20% found once. Sequenced: blood. Source of these receptors: a woman in her thirties with Graves' hyperthyroidism.

This chain uses TRBV2 with TRBJ1-6; D is perhaps TRBD1 (6 bases). Germline V gene lookup returns CDR1 SNHLY and CDR2 FYNNEI. The CDR3 contains 18 residues. V shed 6 bases and J shed 0 bases, with 18 bases lying between them. The CDR3 here is CASRGAGALSSYNSPLHF. The DNA of the CDR3 is TGTGCCAGCAGGGGCGCAGGGGCCCTGAGCTCCTATAATTCACCCCTCCACTTT. Based on the CDR3 plus reference TRBV2 and TRBJ1-6, the full variable domain is EPEVTQTPSHQVTQMGQEVILRCVPISNHLYFYWYRQILGQKVEFLVSFYNNEISEKSEIFDDQFSVERPDGSNFTLKIRSTKLEDSAMYFCASRGAGALSSYNSPLHFGNGTRLTVT.

This clonotype was detected a few times. The genes are TRBV9 and TRBJ2-7; 9 bases align to TRBD1. The CDR3 consists of 14 residues. V shed 2 bases and J 3 bases; nucleotides not matched to a gene: 3. The V gene's germline CDR1 is SGDLS and CDR2 YYNGEE. CDR3 DNA: TGTGCCAGCAGCGTTGGACAGGGGAACTACGAGCAGTACTTC. Translating gives CASSVGQGNYEQYF. Using reference TRBV9 and TRBJ2-7 for the parts outside the CDR3, the full variable domain is DSGVTQTPKHLITATGQRVTLRCSPRSGDLSVYWYQQSLDQGLQFLIQYYNGEERAKGNILERFSAQQFPDLHSELNLSSLELGDSALYFCASSVGQGNYEQYFGPGTRLTVT.

J is TRBJ2-3 and V is TRBV30, with TRBD2 identical over 14 bases. J gave up 4 bases and V 8 bases, and 14 bases lay outside the gene matches. CDR1 is GTSNPN, CDR2 SVGIG, per germline (reference sequence). The CDR3 has 17 residues. The CDR3 spells CARKNGTSGSWSDTQYF. The DNA for the CDR3 is TGTGCCCGGAAAAACGGGACTAGCGGGAGTTGGTCAGATACGCAGTATTTT.

This clonotype has more than one count but fewer than ten. CDR3 protein: CASSLRPTGVDVLTF. DNA of the CDR3: TGTGCCAGCAGTTTGCGCCCGACAGGGGTAGATGTCCTGACTTTC. The J gene is TRBJ2-6, the V gene TRBV28, with TRBD1 matching over 8 bases. CDR3 length: 15 residues. The V gene end was trimmed by 3 bases and the J gene end by 13 bases; junction bases not matched to a gene: 11. Germline assignment: CDR1 MDHEN and CDR2 SYDVKM.

At least ten counts were recorded for this clonotype. The chain carries TRBV28 and TRBJ2-3; 12 positions match TRBD2. The V gene end was trimmed by 4 bases and the J gene end by 4 bases; junction bases not matched to a gene: 6. The CDR3 runs 16 residues. The germline V gene has CDR1 MDHEN and CDR2 SYDVKM. CDR3 residues: CASSSPTSGSADTQYF. The DNA of the CDR3 is TGTGCCAGCAGTTCTCCGACTAGCGGGAGCGCAGATACGCAGTATTTT.

This clonotype was seen ten or more times. The rearrangement uses TRBV2 and TRBJ2-5, with 11 bases identical to TRBD2. The CDR3 is 15 amino acids. The junction had 7 bases not matched to a gene; V was cut back by 7 bases and J by 3 bases. Looked up from germline, CDR1 is SNHLY and CDR2 is FYNNEI. The DNA for the CDR3 is TGTGCCAGCAATAAGGGACTAGCGGCGGAAGAGACCCAGTACTTC. Translation gives CASNKGLAAEETQYF. Filled out from reference TRBV2 and TRBJ2-5, the complete variable domain reads EPEVTQTPSHQVTQMGQEVILRCVPISNHLYFYWYRQILGQKVEFLVSFYNNEISEKSEIFDDQFSVERPDGSNFTLKIRSTKLEDSAMYFCASNKGLAAEETQYFGPGTRLLVL.

The chain joins TRBV29-1 to TRBJ1-2, with D perhaps matching TRBD1 (6 bases). This CDR3 has 15 residues. Germline values: CDR1 SQVTM, CDR2 ANQGSEA. Deletions cut 4 bases from V and 3 bases from J, with 18 bases between. This chain's CDR3 is CSVVYRGGSDYGYTF. CDR3 nucleotides: TGCAGCGTTGTCTATCGGGGGGGCTCTGACTATGGCTACACCTTC.

The V and J genes are TRBV12-3 or TRBV12-4 and TRBJ2-3; D ambiguous. CDR3 length: 15 residues. Trimming left V 6 bases short and J 4 bases short, with 17 bases between. CDR3 DNA sequence: TGTGCCAGCAGCACCTACAGTTTTGGATCAGATACGCAGTATTTT. Its protein is CASSTYSFGSDTQYF.

Points on this clonotype: This may be a read error: a much more frequent sequence differs by one nucleotide. In DNA, the CDR3 is TGTGCCAGCGGCGAGGGACTAGCGGGAGTGGTCGGGGAGCTGTTTTTT. This gives the protein CASGEGLAGVVGELFF. The chain recombines TRBV7-2 with TRBJ2-2, with TRBD2 matching over 14 bases. The V segment lost 8 bases and the J segment 7 bases; nucleotides outside the gene matches: 9. Germline CDR1 reads SGHTA; CDR2 reads FQGNSA. The CDR3 is 16 residues long.

This clonotype was observed many times. The chain has TRBV7-2 and TRBJ2-1, with a weak D call TRBD2 (5 bases). Germline V lookup: CDR1 SGHTA, CDR2 FQGNSA. CDR3 length: 15 amino acids. V shed 5 bases and J shed 0 bases, with 11 bases lying between them. The CDR3 nucleotides are TGTGCCAGCAGCACTGCGGGTAGCTCCTACAATGAGCAGTTCTTC. The encoded protein is CASSTAGSSYNEQFF.

In its sample, this clonotype was seen once. The chain joins TRBV7-2 to TRBJ1-6, with D possibly being TRBD1 (6 bases). Between the trimmed V and J ends, which lost 4 bases and 4 bases, there was a span of 11 bases. This CDR3 has 15 amino acids. The V gene's germline CDR1 is SGHTA and CDR2 FQGNSA. The CDR3 spells CASSSAGQYNSPLHF. CDR3 coding DNA: TGTGCCAGCAGCTCGGCCGGACAGTATAATTCACCCCTCCACTTT.

This clonotype showed up many times. CDR3 in amino acids: CATSRSGSGNEQFF. CDR3 DNA sequence: TGTGCCACCAGCAGGTCCGGGAGTGGGAATGAGCAGTTCTTC. The chain couples TRBV15 to TRBJ2-1, with a tentative D call TRBD2 (6 bases). Trimming pared 3 bases from V and 7 bases from J, leaving 13 bases between. Looked up from germline, CDR1 is LNHNV and CDR2 is YYDKDF (reference sequence). The CDR3 is 14 amino acids.

This chain joins TRBV25-1 and TRBJ2-5; D might be TRBD1 (5 bases). Trimming pared 5 bases from V and 1 base from J, leaving 11 bases between. This CDR3 comprises 14 residues. CDR1 MGHDK and CDR2 SYGVNS come from the germline V gene. CDR3 sequence: CASSFPTAQETQYF. The CDR3 nucleotides read TGTGCCAGCAGTTTTCCGACAGCCCAAGAGACCCAGTACTTC.

The chain carries TRBV9 and TRBJ1-2; 12 bases agree with TRBD1. CDR1 and CDR2 (germline): SGDLS, YYNGEE. This CDR3 region has 17 residues. With 2 bases clipped from V and 6 bases from J, the junction kept 11 bases outside the gene matches. The CDR3 loop reads CASSVGTGGVLVDGYTF. The DNA of the CDR3 is TGTGCCAGCAGCGTGGGGACAGGGGGCGTGCTTGTGGATGGCTACACCTTC.

The chain employs TRBV6-1 and TRBJ2-7, with 7 bases that match TRBD1. The CDR3 runs 15 residues. Trimming took 5 bases from V and 4 from J; bases not matched to a gene: 11. Germline V gives CDR1 MNHNS, CDR2 SASEGT. CDR3 region: CASSLPGQGVYEQYF. CDR3 nucleotides: TGTGCCAGCAGTCTCCCCGGGCAGGGGGTGTACGAGCAGTACTTC.

The V gene is TRBV7-2, the J gene TRBJ2-1; 11 bases align to TRBD1. The ends lost 5 bases at V and 8 bases at J; junction bases unmatched: 17. The V gene's germline CDR1 is SGHTA and CDR2 FQGNSA. This CDR3 is built from 18 residues. CDR3 protein: CASSIGQGANSYYDEQFF. For the CDR3, the DNA is TGTGCCAGCAGCATCGGACAGGGGGCGAACTCATATTACGATGAGCAGTTCTTC.

This clonotype was detected only a few times. The J gene is TRBJ1-5, the V gene TRBV5-1; weak D call: TRBD1 (5 bases). Trimming removed 0 bases at V and 5 bases at J, with 9 bases between. The CDR3 sequence is 14 residues long. Germline-derived CDR1 and CDR2 are SGHRS and YFSETQ. The CDR3 sequence is CASSLGGDYQPQHF. The CDR3 coding sequence is TGCGCCAGCAGCTTGGGAGGGGATTATCAGCCCCAGCATTTT. The entire variable domain, with the rest obtained from reference TRBV5-1 and TRBJ1-5, is as follows: KAGVTQTPRYLIKTRGQQVTLSCSPISGHRSVSWYQQTPGQGLQFLFEYFSETQRNKGNFPGRFSGRQFSNSRSEMNVSTLELGDSALYLCASSLGGDYQPQHFGDGTRLSIL.

The CDR3 protein is CASSPGGRGNSPLHF. DNA of the CDR3: TGTGCCAGCAGCCCCGGTGGGAGAGGTAATTCACCCCTCCACTTT. V gene TRBV6-2 or TRBV6-3 combines with J gene TRBJ1-6; no clear D. The CDR3 loop spans 15 amino acids. Germline loops: CDR1 MNHEY, CDR2 SVGEGT. With 6 bases removed from V and 6 bases from J, the gap between germline ends came to 15 bases.

This clonotype has at least ten counts. V usage is TRBV20-1 and J usage is TRBJ2-7; 12 bases line up with TRBD2. The V and J ends lost 3 bases and 6 bases, in that order; junction bases with no gene match: 9. This CDR3 is built from 15 residues. Germline V lookup: CDR1 DFQATT, CDR2 SNEGSKA (reference sequence). CDR3 amino acids: CSASRLAGGPAEQYF. CDR3 coding DNA: TGCAGTGCTAGTAGGCTAGCGGGAGGGCCGGCCGAGCAGTACTTC.

The chain employs TRBV15 and TRBJ2-7; either TRBD1 or TRBD2 may supply D (5 bases each). Germline CDR1 LNHNV, CDR2 YYDKDF (reference sequence). This CDR3 is built from 14 residues. Trimming pared 5 bases from V and 4 bases from J, leaving 15 bases between. DNA for the CDR3: TGTGCCACCAGCCTTTTGAGGGGCGCGTACGAGCAGTACTTC. Translation: CATSLLRGAYEQYF.

This clonotype was counted ten times or more. The chain joins TRBV2 to TRBJ2-5; 9 bases align to TRBD1. CDR3 length: 12 residues. The germline gives CDR1 SNHLY, CDR2 FYNNEI. V gave up 7 bases and J gave up 5 bases; unmatched junction bases: 2. CDR3 coding DNA: TGTGCCAGCATAACAGGGGGCGAGACCCAGTACTTC. It specifies CASITGGETQYF.

This clonotype has more than one count but fewer than ten. The junction differs from germline at one of its ends, possibly a read error. V is TRBV20-1 and J is TRBJ2-1; TRBD1 matches at 10 bases. The germline V gene encodes CDR1 DFQATT and CDR2 SNEGSKA (reference sequence). CDR3 length equals 14 residues. The DNA of the CDR3 is TGCAGTGCTGAAACGGGACAGGGGTTCAATGAGCAGTTCTTT. It translates to CSAETGQGFNEQFF.

This clonotype was counted ten times or more. V is TRBV28 and J is TRBJ2-1, with D possibly matching TRBD2 (6 bases). The CDR3 runs 13 residues. Trimming stripped 7 bases from V and 7 bases from J, with 14 bases between. In germline, CDR1 is MDHEN, CDR2 SYDVKM. CDR3 amino acids: CASISAGPNEQFF. The CDR3 region has the DNA TGTGCCAGCATTTCAGCGGGTCCGAATGAGCAGTTCTTC.

This clonotype was picked up many times. This chain joins TRBV5-6 and TRBJ1-1, with TRBD1 matching over 8 bases. This CDR3 contains 15 residues. V lost 4 bases, J lost 11 bases, and 16 bases stayed unmatched. CDR1 is SGHDT, CDR2 YYEEEE, per germline. DNA for the CDR3: TGTGCCAGCAGCGCCTCTGGGACAGGCCTTAAGGGCGCTTTCTTT. It encodes CASSASGTGLKGAFF.

This clonotype was seen ten or more times. The rearrangement uses TRBV6-6 and TRBJ1-2, with D possibly matching TRBD1 (5 bases). CDR3 size: 16 residues. The germline V gene has CDR1 MNHNY and CDR2 SVGAGI (reference sequence). Trimming left V 2 bases short and J 4 bases short, with 17 bases between. The CDR3 coding sequence is TGTGCCAGCAGTTACCGGGACTCTGGACCCGGCTATGGCTACACCTTC. Its protein product is CASSYRDSGPGYGYTF.

This clonotype was detected many times. The V and J genes are TRBV7-2 and TRBJ2-5; TRBD1 aligns across 7 bases. Germline V gives CDR1 SGHTA, CDR2 FQGNSA. This CDR3 is 15 amino acids long. Unmatched junction bases numbered 7, after V lost 5 bases and J lost 1 base. CDR3 loop: CASSLLGQSQETQYF. The CDR3 bases are TGTGCCAGCAGCCTTTTGGGACAGTCCCAAGAGACCCAGTACTTC.